This entry describes one T cell receptor beta chain. Its target is unknown. This entry is derived from a study of long-term antiretroviral therapy in people with HIV. Study-wide results and limits: Clones that had undergone expansion before ART dominated the repertoire at all time points.

V lost 2 bases and J 4 bases, leaving 6 bases between the germline ends. CDR1 WNHNN and CDR2 SYGVQD come from the germline V gene (reference sequence). CDR3 length: 12 amino acids. Running of the v3.0 immunoSEQ assay took place at survey level. The protocol was immunoSEQ multiplex PCR, while the TCRdb copy is restricted to in-frame clones and leaves out a portion. In the table there are 25,000 to 30,000 clones, over 75% of which are singletons. The chain is built from TRBV10-1 and TRBJ2-7; D gene uncertain. The receptor was derived from a woman between 35 and 50 years old with HIV. The sample consisted of unsorted PBMCs, taken 5.2 years after starting antiretroviral therapy. The CDR3 bases are TGCGCCAGCAGTGAGGACGGATACGAGCAGTACTTC. Its translation: CASSEDGYEQYF.